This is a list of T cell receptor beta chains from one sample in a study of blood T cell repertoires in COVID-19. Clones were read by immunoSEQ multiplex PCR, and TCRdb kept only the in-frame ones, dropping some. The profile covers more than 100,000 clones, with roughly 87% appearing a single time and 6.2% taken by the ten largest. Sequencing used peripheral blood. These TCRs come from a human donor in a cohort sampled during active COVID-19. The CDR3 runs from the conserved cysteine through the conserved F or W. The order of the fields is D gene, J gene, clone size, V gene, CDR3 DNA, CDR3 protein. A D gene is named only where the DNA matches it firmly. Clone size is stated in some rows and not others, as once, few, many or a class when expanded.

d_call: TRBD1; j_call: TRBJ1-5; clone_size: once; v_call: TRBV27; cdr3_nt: TGTGCCAGCAGTTCGACAGGGGGCCCTTATAGCAATCAGCCCCAGCATTTT; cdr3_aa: CASSSTGGPYSNQPQHF
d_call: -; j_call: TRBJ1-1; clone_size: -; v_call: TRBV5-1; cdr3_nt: TGCGCCAGCAGCCCCAGGAGCGGCGCTGAAGCTTTCTTT; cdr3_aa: CASSPRSGAEAFF
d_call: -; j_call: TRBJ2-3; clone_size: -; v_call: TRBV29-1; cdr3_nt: TGCAGCGTTGAAACAGGCTCAGATACGCAGTATTTT; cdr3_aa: CSVETGSDTQYF
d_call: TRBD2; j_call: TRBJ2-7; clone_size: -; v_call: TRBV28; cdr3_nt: TGTGCCGCGTCACTAGCGGGAGGTTCCTACGAGCAGTACTTC; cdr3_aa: CAASLAGGSYEQYF
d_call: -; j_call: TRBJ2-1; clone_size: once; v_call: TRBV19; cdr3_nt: TGTGCCAGTGGCTTTGGATTGGGAGAAGAAACCTCCTACAATGAGCAGTTCTTC; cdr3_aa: CASGFGLGEETSYNEQFF
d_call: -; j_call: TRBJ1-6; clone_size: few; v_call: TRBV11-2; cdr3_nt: TGTGCCAGCAGCCCCCAGGGGTCGTGGGATTCACCCCTCCACTTT; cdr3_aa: CASSPQGSWDSPLHF
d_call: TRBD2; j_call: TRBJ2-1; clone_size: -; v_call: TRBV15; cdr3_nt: TGTGCCACCAGCGGGCTAGCGGACAATGAGCAGTTCTTC; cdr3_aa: CATSGLADNEQFF
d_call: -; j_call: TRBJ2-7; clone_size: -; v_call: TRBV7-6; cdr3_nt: TGTGCCAGCAGCTTAGGAGGGCAGACCTACGAGCAGTACTTC; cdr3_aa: CASSLGGQTYEQYF
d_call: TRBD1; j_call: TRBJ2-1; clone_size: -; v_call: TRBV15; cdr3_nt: TGTGCCACCAGCGGATACAGGGGATACAATGAGCAGTTCTTC; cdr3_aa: CATSGYRGYNEQFF
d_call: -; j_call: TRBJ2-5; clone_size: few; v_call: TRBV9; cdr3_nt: TGTGCCAGCAGCGTAGCTACAGGGCTTCAAGAGACCCAGTACTTC; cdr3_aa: CASSVATGLQETQYF
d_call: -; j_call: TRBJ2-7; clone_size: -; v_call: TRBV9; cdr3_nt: TGTGCCAGCAGCGCCGGAGACAGCGCGGGGTACGAGCAGTACTTC; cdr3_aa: CASSAGDSAGYEQYF
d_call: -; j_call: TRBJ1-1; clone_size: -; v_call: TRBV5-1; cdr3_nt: TGCGCCAGCAGCTTGGATGGGGGAGGCACTGAAGCTTTCTTT; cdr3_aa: CASSLDGGGTEAFF
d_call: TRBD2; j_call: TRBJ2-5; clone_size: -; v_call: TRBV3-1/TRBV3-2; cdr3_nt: TGTGCCAGCAGCCCAAGACTAGCGGGGGGTGACCAAGAGACCCAGTACTTC; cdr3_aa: CASSPRLAGGDQETQYF
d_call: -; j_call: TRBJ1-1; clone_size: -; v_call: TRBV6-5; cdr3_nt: TGTGCCAGCAGCCAACTGGAGGATTTGAACACTGAAGCTTTCTTT; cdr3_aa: CASSQLEDLNTEAFF
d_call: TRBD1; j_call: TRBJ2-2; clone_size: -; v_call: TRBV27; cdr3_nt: TGTGCCAGCAGTTTACAGACAGGGGGTTCGACCGGGGAGCTGTTTTTT; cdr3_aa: CASSLQTGGSTGELFF
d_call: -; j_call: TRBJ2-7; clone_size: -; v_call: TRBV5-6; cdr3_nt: TGTGCCAGCAGCTTGTCCGAGACAAGCTACGAGCAGTACTTC; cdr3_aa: CASSLSETSYEQYF
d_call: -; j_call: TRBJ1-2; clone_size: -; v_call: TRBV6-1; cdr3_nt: TGTGCCAGCAGTGAAGCGGTCAGGCACTATGGCTACACCTTC; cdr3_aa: CASSEAVRHYGYTF
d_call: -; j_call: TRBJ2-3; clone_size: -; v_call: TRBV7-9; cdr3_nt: TGTGCCAGCAGCTCCCCCACAGACAGGATTAGCACAGATACGCAGTATTTT; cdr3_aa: CASSSPTDRISTDTQYF
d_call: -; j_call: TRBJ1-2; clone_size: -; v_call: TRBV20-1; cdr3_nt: TGCAGTGCTAGTACCCCCGACCGCGGCGCCTTC; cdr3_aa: CSASTPDRGAF
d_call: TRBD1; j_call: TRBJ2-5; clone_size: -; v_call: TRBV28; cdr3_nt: TGTGCCAGCAGTCCTTCGACAGGGATCTCCCAAGAGACCCAGTACTTC; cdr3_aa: CASSPSTGISQETQYF
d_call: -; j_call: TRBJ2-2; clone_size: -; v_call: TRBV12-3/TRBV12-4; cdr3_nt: TGTGCCAGCACCCAGGTCTCCGGGGAGCTGTTTTTT; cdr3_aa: CASTQVSGELFF
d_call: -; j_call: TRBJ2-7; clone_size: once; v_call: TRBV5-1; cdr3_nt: TGCGCCAGCACCCCCTCAGGAACCTACGAGCAGTACTTC; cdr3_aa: CASTPSGTYEQYF
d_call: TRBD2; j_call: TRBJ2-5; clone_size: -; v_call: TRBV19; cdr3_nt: TGTGCCAGTAGTATGCCAGCGGGGAACCAAGAGACCCAGTACTTC; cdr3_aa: CASSMPAGNQETQYF
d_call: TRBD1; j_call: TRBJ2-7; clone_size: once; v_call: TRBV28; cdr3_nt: TGTGCCAGCAGTCCCCACACCGGGACAGGGATCTACGAGCAGTACTTC; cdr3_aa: CASSPHTGTGIYEQYF
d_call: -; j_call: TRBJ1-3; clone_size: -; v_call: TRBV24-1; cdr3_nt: TGTGCCACCAGAATCAGGGGTGGGAGAAACACCATATATTTT; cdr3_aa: CATRIRGGRNTIYF
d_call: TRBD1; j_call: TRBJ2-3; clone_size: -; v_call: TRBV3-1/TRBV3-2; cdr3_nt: TGTGCCAGCAGCCAAATACCAGGGACAGCCATCACGCAGTATTTT; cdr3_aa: CASSQIPGTAITQYF
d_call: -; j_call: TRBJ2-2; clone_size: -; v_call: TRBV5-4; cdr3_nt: TGTGCCAGCCACTCCCGGAGACAGTCGAACACCGGGGAGCTGTTTTTT; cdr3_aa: CASHSRRQSNTGELFF
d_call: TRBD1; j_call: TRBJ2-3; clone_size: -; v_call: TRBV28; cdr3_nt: TGTGCCAGTACGGCCGGGACAGGGGAAGATACGCAGTATTTT; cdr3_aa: CASTAGTGEDTQYF
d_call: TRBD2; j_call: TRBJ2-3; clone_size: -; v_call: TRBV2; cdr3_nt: TGTGCCAGCAGTGAGACGGGGCTAGCGGGACCCACAGATACGCAGTATTTT; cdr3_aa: CASSETGLAGPTDTQYF
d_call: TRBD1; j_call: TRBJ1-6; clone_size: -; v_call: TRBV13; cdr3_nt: TGTGCCAGCAGCTTAAGAGGGGGCGACTCCTATAATTCACCCCTCCACTTT; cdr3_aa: CASSLRGGDSYNSPLHF
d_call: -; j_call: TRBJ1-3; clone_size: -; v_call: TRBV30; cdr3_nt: TGTGCCTCGCAGGGATTATCTGGAAACACCATATATTTT; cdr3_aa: CASQGLSGNTIYF
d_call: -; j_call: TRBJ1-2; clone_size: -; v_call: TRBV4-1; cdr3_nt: TGCGCCAGCAGCCAACCTAGCGAAGACCCCTATGGCTACACCTTC; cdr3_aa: CASSQPSEDPYGYTF
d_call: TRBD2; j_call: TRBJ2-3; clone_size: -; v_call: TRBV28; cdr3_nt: TGTGCCAGCAGTTTCTTGGGAGCGGGGAGCACAGATACGCAGTATTTT; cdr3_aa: CASSFLGAGSTDTQYF
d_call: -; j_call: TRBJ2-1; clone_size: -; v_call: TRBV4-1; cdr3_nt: TGCGCCAGCAGCCAAGACCCGCTAGAGAGCTCCTACAATGAGCAGTTCTTC; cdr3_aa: CASSQDPLESSYNEQFF
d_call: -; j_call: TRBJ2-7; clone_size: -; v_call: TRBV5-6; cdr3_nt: TGTGCCAGCAGCGAGGGACTCAACTCCTACGAGCAGTACTTC; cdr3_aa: CASSEGLNSYEQYF
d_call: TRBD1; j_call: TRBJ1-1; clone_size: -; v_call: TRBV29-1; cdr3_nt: TGCAGCGTCTACCACAGGGGTGCAAAAACTGAAGCTTTCTTT; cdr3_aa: CSVYHRGAKTEAFF
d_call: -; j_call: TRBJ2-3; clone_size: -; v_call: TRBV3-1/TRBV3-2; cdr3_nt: TGTGCCAGCAGCCCTCCCCCTGGCGGGGGCGACTCAGATACGCAGTATTTT; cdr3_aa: CASSPPPGGGDSDTQYF
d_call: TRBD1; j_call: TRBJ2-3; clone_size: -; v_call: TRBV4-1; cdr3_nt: TGCGCCAGCAGCCAGACAGGGGGCGGTGGGACAGATACGCAGTATTTT; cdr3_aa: CASSQTGGGGTDTQYF
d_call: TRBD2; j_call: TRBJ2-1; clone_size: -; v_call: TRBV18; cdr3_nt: TGTGCCAGCTCAAGCCTAGCGGGAAGTGCCAATGAGCAGTTCTTC; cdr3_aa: CASSSLAGSANEQFF
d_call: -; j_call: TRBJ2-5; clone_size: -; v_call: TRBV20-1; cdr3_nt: TGCAGTTCACAGTACCAAGAGACCCAGTACTTC; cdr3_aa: CSSQYQETQYF
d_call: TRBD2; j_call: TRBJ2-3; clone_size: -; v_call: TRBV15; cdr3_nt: TGTGCCACCAGCAGGGGGACTAGCGGGAGGCCGGGGACAGATACGCAGTATTTT; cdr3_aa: CATSRGTSGRPGTDTQYF
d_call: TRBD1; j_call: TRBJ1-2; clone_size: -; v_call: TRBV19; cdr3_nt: TGTGCCAGTAGACCTCGGGGGACAGGGTATGGCGGCTACACCTTC; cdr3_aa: CASRPRGTGYGGYTF
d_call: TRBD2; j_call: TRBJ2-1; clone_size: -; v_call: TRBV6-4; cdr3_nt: TGTGCCAGCAGTGAGGGACTAGCGGGATTAAATGAGCAGTTCTTC; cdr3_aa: CASSEGLAGLNEQFF
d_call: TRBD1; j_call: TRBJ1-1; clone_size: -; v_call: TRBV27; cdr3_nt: TGTGCCAGCAGTACCGGGACAGGGGCCCTGAACACTGAAGCTTTCTTT; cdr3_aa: CASSTGTGALNTEAFF
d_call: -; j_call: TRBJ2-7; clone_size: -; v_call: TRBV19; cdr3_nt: TGTGCCAGTAGTATATCGGGGACGGGAGAATTCTCCTACGAGCAGTACTTC; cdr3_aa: CASSISGTGEFSYEQYF
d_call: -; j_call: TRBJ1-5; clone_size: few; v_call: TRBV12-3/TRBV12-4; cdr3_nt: TGTGCCAGCAGTTTGAACCAGAATCAGCCCCAGCATTTT; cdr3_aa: CASSLNQNQPQHF
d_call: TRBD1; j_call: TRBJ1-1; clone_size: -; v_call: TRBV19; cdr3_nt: TGTGCCAGTACGACCCGGACAGGGAACACTGAAGCTTTCTTT; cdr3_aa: CASTTRTGNTEAFF
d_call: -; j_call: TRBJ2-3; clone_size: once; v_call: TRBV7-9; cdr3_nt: TGTGCCAGCAGCTTAGTCTTAACATCGCTCCTGGATACGCAGTATTTT; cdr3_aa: CASSLVLTSLLDTQYF